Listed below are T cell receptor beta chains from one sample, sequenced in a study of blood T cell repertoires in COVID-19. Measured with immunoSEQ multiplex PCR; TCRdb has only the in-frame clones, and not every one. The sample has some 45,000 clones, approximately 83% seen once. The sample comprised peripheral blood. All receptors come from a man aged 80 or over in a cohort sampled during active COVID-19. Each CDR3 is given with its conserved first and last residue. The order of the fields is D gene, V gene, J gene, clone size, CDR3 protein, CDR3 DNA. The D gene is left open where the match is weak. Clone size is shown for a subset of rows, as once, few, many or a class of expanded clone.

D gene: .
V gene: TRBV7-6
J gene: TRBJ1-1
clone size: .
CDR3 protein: CASSLWARGTKGTEAFF
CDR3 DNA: TGTGCCAGCAGCTTATGGGCAAGGGGCACCAAGGGCACTGAAGCTTTCTTT

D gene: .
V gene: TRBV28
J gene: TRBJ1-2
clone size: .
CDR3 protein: CATTLTGVYGYTF
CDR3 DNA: TGTGCCACGACCTTGACAGGCGTCTATGGCTACACCTTC

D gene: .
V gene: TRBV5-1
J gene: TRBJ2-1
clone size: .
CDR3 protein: CASSATYGHVNEQFF
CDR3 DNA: TGCGCCAGCAGCGCCACTTATGGTCACGTCAATGAGCAGTTCTTC

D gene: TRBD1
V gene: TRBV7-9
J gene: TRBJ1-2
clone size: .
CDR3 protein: CASSDRDRGGYTF
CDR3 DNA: TGTGCCAGCAGCGATCGGGACAGGGGTGGCTACACCTTC

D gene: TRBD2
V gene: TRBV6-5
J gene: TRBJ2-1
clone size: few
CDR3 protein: CASSYSGTSGRNEQFF
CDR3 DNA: TGTGCCAGCAGTTACTCCGGGACTAGCGGGCGTAATGAGCAGTTCTTC

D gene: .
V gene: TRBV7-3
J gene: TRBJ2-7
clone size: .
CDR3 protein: CASSLSGDTYEQYF
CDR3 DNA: TGTGCCAGCAGCTTATCCGGGGATACCTACGAGCAGTACTTC

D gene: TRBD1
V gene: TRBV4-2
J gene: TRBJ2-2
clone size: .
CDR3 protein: CASSVSTGSTSTGELFF
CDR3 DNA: TGTGCCAGCAGCGTCTCGACAGGGTCCACGAGCACCGGGGAGCTGTTTTTT

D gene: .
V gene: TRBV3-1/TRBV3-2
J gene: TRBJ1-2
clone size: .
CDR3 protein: CASTLGRVDGYTF
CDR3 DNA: TGTGCCAGCACCCTAGGCAGGGTGGATGGCTACACCTTC

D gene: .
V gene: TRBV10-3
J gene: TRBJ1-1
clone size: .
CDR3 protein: CAISEVVSNTEAFF
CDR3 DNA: TGTGCCATCAGTGAGGTCGTCTCGAACACTGAAGCTTTCTTT

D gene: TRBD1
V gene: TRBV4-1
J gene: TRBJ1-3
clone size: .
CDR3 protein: CASSHLPGQAFSGNTIYF
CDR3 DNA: TGCGCCAGCAGCCACTTACCGGGACAGGCTTTCTCTGGAAACACCATATATTTT

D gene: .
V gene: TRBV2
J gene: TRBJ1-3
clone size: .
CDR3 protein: CASSDGAGLAGNTIYF
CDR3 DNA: TGTGCCAGCAGTGATGGGGCTGGGTTGGCTGGAAACACCATATATTTT

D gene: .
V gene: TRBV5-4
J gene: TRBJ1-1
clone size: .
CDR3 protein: CASSLDRNTEAFF
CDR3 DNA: TGTGCCAGCAGCTTGGACAGGAACACTGAAGCTTTCTTT

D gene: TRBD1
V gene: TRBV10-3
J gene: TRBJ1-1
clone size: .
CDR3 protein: CAISGTGHGTEAFF
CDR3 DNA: TGTGCCATCAGTGGGACAGGCCATGGCACTGAAGCTTTCTTT

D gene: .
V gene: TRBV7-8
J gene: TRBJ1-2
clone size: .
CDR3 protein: CASSPTGSYGYTF
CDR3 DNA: TGTGCCAGCAGCCCGACGGGTTCCTATGGCTACACCTTC

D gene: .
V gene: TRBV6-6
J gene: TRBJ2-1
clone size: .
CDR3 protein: CAGGTVGNEQFF
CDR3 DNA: TGTGCCGGAGGGACAGTCGGCAATGAGCAGTTCTTC

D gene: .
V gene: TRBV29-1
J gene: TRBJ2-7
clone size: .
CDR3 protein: CSVVQGGGEQYF
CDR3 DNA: TGCAGCGTTGTACAGGGCGGGGGCGAGCAGTACTTC

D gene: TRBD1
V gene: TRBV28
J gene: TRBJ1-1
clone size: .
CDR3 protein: CASSKIGTGYPEAFF
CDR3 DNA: TGTGCCAGCAGTAAGATCGGGACAGGGTACCCTGAAGCTTTCTTT

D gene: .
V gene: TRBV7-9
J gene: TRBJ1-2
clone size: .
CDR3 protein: CASSFQGGIYGYTF
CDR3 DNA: TGTGCCAGCAGCTTTCAGGGCGGGATCTATGGCTACACCTTC

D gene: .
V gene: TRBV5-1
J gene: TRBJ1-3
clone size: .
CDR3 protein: CASAEQGRSGNTIYF
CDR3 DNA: TGCGCCAGCGCTGAGCAAGGGAGATCTGGAAACACCATATATTTT

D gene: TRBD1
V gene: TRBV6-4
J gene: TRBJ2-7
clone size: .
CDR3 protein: CASRPDRTSYEQYF
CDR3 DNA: TGTGCCAGCAGACCGGACAGGACCTCCTACGAGCAGTACTTC

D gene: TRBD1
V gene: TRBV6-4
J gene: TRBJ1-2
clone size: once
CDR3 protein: CASRPGTGRSYGYTF
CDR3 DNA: TGTGCCAGCAGGCCCGGGACAGGGCGTAGCTATGGCTACACCTTC

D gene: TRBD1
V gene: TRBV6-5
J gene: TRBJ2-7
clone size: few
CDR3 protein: CASSYGLGQGRYEQYF
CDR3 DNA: TGTGCCAGCAGTTACGGTCTCGGACAGGGGAGATACGAGCAGTACTTC

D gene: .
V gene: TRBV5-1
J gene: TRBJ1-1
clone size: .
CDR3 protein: CASSLDSRSTEAFF
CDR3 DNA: TGCGCCAGCAGCCTTGACAGTCGGTCAACTGAAGCTTTCTTT

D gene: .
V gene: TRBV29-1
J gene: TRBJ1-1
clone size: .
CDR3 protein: CSARPGGTEAFF
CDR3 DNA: TGCAGCGCTCGTCCCGGGGGCACTGAAGCTTTCTTT

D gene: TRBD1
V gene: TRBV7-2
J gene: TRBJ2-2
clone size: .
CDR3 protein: CASSRQGNTGELFF
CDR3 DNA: TGTGCCAGCAGCAGACAGGGAAACACCGGGGAGCTGTTTTTT

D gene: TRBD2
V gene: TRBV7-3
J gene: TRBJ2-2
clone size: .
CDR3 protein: CASSSTSGGTGELFF
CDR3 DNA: TGTGCCAGCAGCTCGACTAGCGGGGGCACCGGGGAGCTGTTTTTT

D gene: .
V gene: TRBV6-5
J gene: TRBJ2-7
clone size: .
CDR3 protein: CASSYRRAYEQYF
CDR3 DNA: TGTGCCAGCAGTTACCGGCGGGCCTACGAGCAGTACTTC

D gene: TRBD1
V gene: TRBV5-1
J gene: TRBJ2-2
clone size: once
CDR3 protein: CASSLSGGDTGELFF
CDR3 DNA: TGCGCCAGCAGCTTGTCAGGGGGTGACACCGGGGAGCTGTTTTTT

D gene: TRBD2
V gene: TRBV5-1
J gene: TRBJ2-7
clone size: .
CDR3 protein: CASSLAGGAHEQYF
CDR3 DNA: TGCGCCAGCAGCTTGGCGGGGGGGGCCCACGAGCAGTACTTC

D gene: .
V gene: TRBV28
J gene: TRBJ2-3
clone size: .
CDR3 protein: CASGLIRGDTQYF
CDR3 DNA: TGTGCCAGCGGCCTGATCCGGGGTGATACGCAGTATTTT

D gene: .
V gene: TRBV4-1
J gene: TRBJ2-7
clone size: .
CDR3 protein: CASSQITGPSYEQYF
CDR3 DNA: TGCGCCAGCAGCCAAATAACAGGCCCATCCTACGAGCAGTACTTC

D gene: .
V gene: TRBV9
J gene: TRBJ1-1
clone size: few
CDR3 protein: CASSVAVSGTEAFF
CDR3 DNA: TGTGCCAGCAGCGTAGCGGTCTCGGGCACTGAAGCTTTCTTT

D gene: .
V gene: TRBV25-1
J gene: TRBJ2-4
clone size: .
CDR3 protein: CASSDWGDIQYF
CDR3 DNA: TGTGCCAGCAGCGACTGGGGGGACATTCAGTACTTC

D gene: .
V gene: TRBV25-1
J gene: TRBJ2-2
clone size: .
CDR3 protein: CASSDGGYTGELFF
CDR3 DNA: TGTGCCAGCAGTGATGGGGGGTACACCGGGGAGCTGTTTTTT

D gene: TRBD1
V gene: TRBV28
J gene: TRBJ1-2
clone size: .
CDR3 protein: CASRELGTASYGYTF
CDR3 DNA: TGTGCCAGCAGGGAACTAGGGACAGCATCGTATGGCTACACCTTC

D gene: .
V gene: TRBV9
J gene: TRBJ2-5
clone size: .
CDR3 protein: CASSVSPGQETQYF
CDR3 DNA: TGTGCCAGCAGCGTAAGCCCTGGCCAAGAGACCCAGTACTTC

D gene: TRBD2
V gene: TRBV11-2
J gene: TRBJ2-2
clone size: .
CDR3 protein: CASFVGGYTGELFF
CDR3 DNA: TGTGCCAGTTTTGTGGGAGGGTACACCGGGGAGCTGTTTTTT

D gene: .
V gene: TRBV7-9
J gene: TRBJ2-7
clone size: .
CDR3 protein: CASSLGTRNYEQYF
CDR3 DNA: TGTGCCAGCAGCTTAGGGACACGGAACTACGAGCAGTACTTC

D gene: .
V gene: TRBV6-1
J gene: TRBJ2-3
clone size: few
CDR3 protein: CASSENWGGPSTDTQYF
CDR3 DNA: TGTGCCAGCAGTGAAAATTGGGGGGGCCCTAGCACAGATACGCAGTATTTT

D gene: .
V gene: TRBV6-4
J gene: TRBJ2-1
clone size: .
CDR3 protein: CASSDTAGYNEQFF
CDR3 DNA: TGTGCCAGCAGTGACACAGCGGGTTACAATGAGCAGTTCTTC

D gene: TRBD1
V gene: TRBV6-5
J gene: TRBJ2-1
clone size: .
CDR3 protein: CASMFDRVGNEQFF
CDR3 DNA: TGTGCCAGCATGTTTGACAGGGTAGGCAATGAGCAGTTCTTC

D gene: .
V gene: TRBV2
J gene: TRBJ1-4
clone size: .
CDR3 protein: CASSEIGGPNEKLFF
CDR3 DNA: TGTGCCAGCAGTGAAATAGGGGGTCCTAATGAAAAACTGTTTTTT

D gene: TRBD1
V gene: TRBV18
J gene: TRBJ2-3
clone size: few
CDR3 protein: CASSPGTGEADTQYF
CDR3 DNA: TGTGCCAGCTCACCGGGGACAGGGGAGGCAGATACGCAGTATTTT